The 4 T cell receptor beta chains below all came from one sample that was sequenced in a study of cytomegalovirus exposure and HLA in healthy donors. Libraries were prepared by immunoSEQ multiplex PCR; TCRdb keeps only in-frame clonotypes and omits some of them. The data contain more than 95,000 clones, 85% to 90% of them seen just once; the ten biggest clones take up approximately 1%. Sequencing was done on a sample of PBMCs. Receptors were obtained from a young woman in good health and CMV-seronegative.

The chain recombines TRBV29-1 with TRBJ1-1; 7 bases line up with TRBD1. Germline V gives CDR1 SQVTM, CDR2 ANQGSEA. V lost 6 bases to trimming and J lost 3 bases; unmatched junction nucleotides: 7. The CDR3 length is 13 residues. CDR3 coding DNA: TGCAGCGTAACAGGGGTACGGGACACTGAAGCTTTCTTT. This gives the protein CSVTGVRDTEAFF. The full variable domain, in which reference TRBV29-1 and TRBJ1-1 provide the parts outside the CDR3, is SAVISQKPSRDICQRGTSLTIQCQVDSQVTMMFWYRQQPGQSLTLIATANQGSEATYESGFVIDKFPISRPNLTFSTLTVSNMSPEDSSIYLCSVTGVRDTEAFFGQGTRLTVV.

This clone was seen a single time. The chain carries TRBV5-1 and TRBJ2-2; D unresolved. V dropped 4 bases and J dropped 1 base, with 8 bases sitting between them. Germline CDR1 reads SGHRS; CDR2 reads YFSETQ. The CDR3 runs to 14 residues. The CDR3 DNA is TGCGCCAGCAGCGGTAGCTTGAACACCGGGGAGCTGTTTTTT. Amino acids: CASSGSLNTGELFF. Full variable domain (rest looked up from reference TRBV5-1 and TRBJ2-2): KAGVTQTPRYLIKTRGQQVTLSCSPISGHRSVSWYQQTPGQGLQFLFEYFSETQRNKGNFPGRFSGRQFSNSRSEMNVSTLELGDSALYLCASSGSLNTGELFFGEGSRLTVL.

This clone occurred once. The chain recombines TRBV6-5 with TRBJ2-1; D gene ambiguous. The germline V gene has CDR1 MNHEY and CDR2 SVGAGI. V was shortened by 6 bases and J by 3 bases, with 6 bases between the two germline ends. The CDR3 has 12 residues. The CDR3 here is CASRAGYNEQFF. CDR3 DNA sequence: TGTGCCAGCAGGGCAGGCTACAATGAGCAGTTCTTC.

The CDR3 DNA follows: TGTGCCACCAGCAGAGACCGAAGCGAACTAGCGGAGCCCAATGAGCAGTTCTTC. Translating gives CATSRDRSELAEPNEQFF. The chain carries TRBV15 and TRBJ2-1, with 8 bases identical to TRBD2. The CDR3 has 18 amino acids. The V segment lost 0 bases and the J segment 6 bases; nucleotides outside the gene matches: 13. CDR1 and CDR2 (germline): LNHNV, YYDKDF (reference sequence).